A few counts support the clone carrying this T cell receptor (beta chain). These data are taken from a study of blood T cell repertoires in COVID-19. The CDR3 totals 16 residues. V was cut by 0 bases and J by 0 bases, with 11 bases left in between. Germline values: CDR1 LNHNV, CDR2 YYDKDF (reference sequence). Some clones are missing from TCRdb's copy, which holds only in-frame ones; the method was immunoSEQ multiplex PCR. This repertoire shows roughly 100,000 clones, roughly 69% found once; its top ten account for about 6%. Sequences were obtained from peripheral blood. This chain links TRBV15 with TRBJ1-1; D perhaps matches TRBD1 (5 bases). The clonotype comes from a man older than 75 with acute or convalescent COVID-19. The DNA of the CDR3 is TGTGCCACCAGCAGAGATCAGGGCAGTTTGAACACTGAAGCTTTCTTT. It yields the protein CATSRDQGSLNTEAFF.